The entry below gives a single T cell receptor (beta chain) sequence along with its context. The data originate from a study of OX40 agonist ivuxolimab in advanced cancers. Trimming pared 3 bases from V and 5 bases from J, leaving 10 bases between. Germline V gene lookup returns CDR1 MDHEN and CDR2 SYDVKM. This CDR3 region has 13 residues. Libraries were prepared by immunoSEQ multiplex PCR; TCRdb keeps only in-frame clonotypes and omits some of them. The sample has some 86,000 clones, about 95% seen once. This receptor was obtained from an adult with an advanced solid tumor such as melanoma, head and neck, liver or kidney cancer. The sequences come from CD4+ or CD8+ T cells sorted from blood, collected in a trial of the OX40 agonist ivuxolimab. The chain couples TRBV28 to TRBJ1-2; TRBD1 is a possible D gene (5 bases). The chain's CDR3 is CASSLGQGYGYTF. CDR3 DNA sequence: TGTGCCAGCAGTTTGGGGCAGGGTTATGGCTACACCTTC.